A selection of T cell receptor beta chains follows, all from one sample in a study of T-cell memory formation after mild COVID-19. TCRdb passed the 5' RACE reads through MiXCR, listing each CDR3 protein once. The sample records about 290,000 distinct CDR3 sequences, roughly 15% being singletons. Specimen: PBMCs or a T cell subset sorted from them (not recorded which). These receptors all stem from a young man who had mild COVID-19 (a few samples of this study predate the infection). Cell type and time point are not known. Each CDR3 is given with its conserved first and last residue. D genes are given only for firm matches. Clone sizes are given selectively: once, few, many, or a class where the clone is expanded.

d_call: TRBD1; clone_size: NA; v_call: TRBV6-5; j_call: TRBJ2-5; cdr3_nt: TGTGCCAGCAGTTATTTCAGGGGGGAGACCCAGTACTTC; cdr3_aa: CASSYFRGETQYF
d_call: NA; clone_size: few; v_call: TRBV7-2; j_call: TRBJ1-1; cdr3_nt: TGTGCCAGCAGCTTAATTAGTGGGAACACTGAAGCTTTCTTT; cdr3_aa: CASSLISGNTEAFF
d_call: NA; clone_size: NA; v_call: TRBV19; j_call: TRBJ2-3; cdr3_nt: TGTGCCAGTAGCGCGGGAACGTTCACAGATACGCAGTATTTT; cdr3_aa: CASSAGTFTDTQYF
d_call: TRBD1; clone_size: few; v_call: TRBV12-3/TRBV12-4; j_call: TRBJ2-7; cdr3_nt: TGTGCCAGCAGTCCGGGACAGCGTCACCATTCAACCTACGAGCAGTACTTC; cdr3_aa: CASSPGQRHHSTYEQYF
d_call: NA; clone_size: NA; v_call: TRBV12-3/TRBV12-4; j_call: TRBJ2-3; cdr3_nt: TGTGCCAGCGCGCGGGGCCGGAGCACAGATACGCAGTATTTT; cdr3_aa: CASARGRSTDTQYF
d_call: NA; clone_size: NA; v_call: TRBV7-2; j_call: TRBJ1-4; cdr3_nt: TGTGCCAGCAGCCCCGACAGAGAAAAACTGTTTTTT; cdr3_aa: CASSPDREKLFF
d_call: TRBD1; clone_size: many; v_call: TRBV7-9; j_call: TRBJ2-1; cdr3_nt: TGTGCCAGCAGCTCGGGACAGGGGGCAGGATACAATGAGCAGTTCTTC; cdr3_aa: CASSSGQGAGYNEQFF
d_call: NA; clone_size: few; v_call: TRBV18; j_call: TRBJ1-5; cdr3_nt: TGTGCCAGCTCACCTACCAGGGATCAGCCCCAGCATTTT; cdr3_aa: CASSPTRDQPQHF
d_call: TRBD2; clone_size: few; v_call: TRBV5-1; j_call: TRBJ2-5; cdr3_nt: TGCGCCAGCAGCTTGGGGCTAGCGGGGGGGCCGTCCCTCCAAGAGACCCAGTACTTC; cdr3_aa: CASSLGLAGGPSLQETQYF
d_call: NA; clone_size: NA; v_call: TRBV10-1; j_call: TRBJ2-1; cdr3_nt: TGCGCCAGCAGTGAGGGAGATGAGCAGTTCTTC; cdr3_aa: CASSEGDEQFF
d_call: TRBD1; clone_size: few; v_call: TRBV15; j_call: TRBJ2-5; cdr3_nt: TGTGCCACCAGCAGAGATCCAGGACAGGCTAGCCAAGAGACCCAGTACTTC; cdr3_aa: CATSRDPGQASQETQYF
d_call: TRBD2; clone_size: few; v_call: TRBV6-5; j_call: TRBJ2-2; cdr3_nt: TGTGCCAGCAGTTACGGGGCGGGGGGCGTAGCCGGGGAGCTGTTTTTT; cdr3_aa: CASSYGAGGVAGELFF
d_call: TRBD1; clone_size: few; v_call: TRBV20-1; j_call: TRBJ1-2; cdr3_nt: TGCAGTGCTACACCTTGGGGGACAGGAGAGTCTGGCTACACCTTC; cdr3_aa: CSATPWGTGESGYTF
d_call: NA; clone_size: NA; v_call: TRBV28; j_call: TRBJ1-2; cdr3_nt: TGTGCCAGCAGTTTAAAGGCGCGGGACCGAACGTTTAACTATGGCTACACCTTC; cdr3_aa: CASSLKARDRTFNYGYTF
d_call: TRBD1; clone_size: NA; v_call: TRBV5-1; j_call: TRBJ2-5; cdr3_nt: TGCGCCAGCAGCTTGGAGGGACAGGGAGAGACCCAGTACTTC; cdr3_aa: CASSLEGQGETQYF
d_call: NA; clone_size: NA; v_call: TRBV5-1; j_call: TRBJ1-1; cdr3_nt: TGCGCCAGCGCCCTGTCCCCGAAGGTTAGTGAAGCTTTCTTT; cdr3_aa: CASALSPKVSEAFF
d_call: TRBD2; clone_size: few; v_call: TRBV7-2; j_call: TRBJ2-1; cdr3_nt: TGTGCCAGCAGCTTTGGCGGGGGGGCTACGTCCAATGAGCAGTTCTTC; cdr3_aa: CASSFGGGATSNEQFF
d_call: NA; clone_size: NA; v_call: TRBV7-9; j_call: TRBJ2-5; cdr3_nt: TGTGCCAGCAGCTTTGAGGGGCGGATAGAGACCCAGTACTTC; cdr3_aa: CASSFEGRIETQYF
d_call: NA; clone_size: NA; v_call: TRBV7-8; j_call: TRBJ1-4; cdr3_nt: TGTGCCAGCAGGTCGTCTCCTGATAAGGGGGAAAAACTGTTTTTT; cdr3_aa: CASRSSPDKGEKLFF
d_call: NA; clone_size: NA; v_call: TRBV20-1; j_call: TRBJ2-5; cdr3_nt: TGCAGTGCTAGAGGGACCATAGGCGAGGAGACCCAGTACTTC; cdr3_aa: CSARGTIGEETQYF
d_call: TRBD1; clone_size: few; v_call: TRBV5-6; j_call: TRBJ1-1; cdr3_nt: TGTGCCAGCAGCGGGGGCAGGGGGGGAACTGAAGCTTTCTTT; cdr3_aa: CASSGGRGGTEAFF
d_call: NA; clone_size: few; v_call: TRBV7-2; j_call: TRBJ2-2; cdr3_nt: TGTGCCAGCAGAGCGACCGCGGTGACCGGGGAGCTGTTTTTT; cdr3_aa: CASRATAVTGELFF
d_call: NA; clone_size: NA; v_call: TRBV9; j_call: TRBJ2-1; cdr3_nt: TGTGCCAGCACAGTAGGGGCCGACCGGGGGGAGCAGTTCTTC; cdr3_aa: CASTVGADRGEQFF
d_call: NA; clone_size: NA; v_call: TRBV5-1; j_call: TRBJ2-5; cdr3_nt: TGCGCCAGCAGCGGTGAGGGGGCGACTAGGGTAGAGACCCAGTACTTC; cdr3_aa: CASSGEGATRVETQYF
d_call: TRBD1; clone_size: NA; v_call: TRBV27; j_call: TRBJ1-4; cdr3_nt: TGTGCCAGCAGTCTATACAGGGGGACTAATGAAAAACTGTTTTTT; cdr3_aa: CASSLYRGTNEKLFF
d_call: NA; clone_size: NA; v_call: TRBV9; j_call: TRBJ2-3; cdr3_nt: TGTGCCAGCAGCGTAGGTGGGGCACAGGATACGCAGTATTTT; cdr3_aa: CASSVGGAQDTQYF
d_call: NA; clone_size: many; v_call: TRBV5-1; j_call: TRBJ2-1; cdr3_nt: TGCGCCAGCAGCTTGTGGGGTATCTCCTACAATGAGCAGTTCTTC; cdr3_aa: CASSLWGISYNEQFF
d_call: NA; clone_size: few; v_call: TRBV15; j_call: TRBJ2-4; cdr3_nt: TGTGCCACCGAGACAGATCGAGGAAACATTCAGTACTTC; cdr3_aa: CATETDRGNIQYF
d_call: NA; clone_size: NA; v_call: TRBV7-9; j_call: TRBJ1-3; cdr3_nt: TGTGCCAGCAGCTTAACAGGAGACTCTGGAAACACCATATATTTT; cdr3_aa: CASSLTGDSGNTIYF
d_call: NA; clone_size: few; v_call: TRBV3-1; j_call: TRBJ2-2; cdr3_nt: TGTGCCAGCAGCCACCGGTCCGGGGAGCTGTTTTTT; cdr3_aa: CASSHRSGELFF
d_call: NA; clone_size: NA; v_call: TRBV12-3/TRBV12-4; j_call: TRBJ1-5; cdr3_nt: TGTGCCAGCCATGCGGGTTATAGCAATCAGCCCCAGCATTTT; cdr3_aa: CASHAGYSNQPQHF
d_call: TRBD1; clone_size: few; v_call: TRBV6-2/TRBV6-3; j_call: TRBJ1-6; cdr3_nt: TGTGCCAGCAGACAGGGGTCTGCATATGATTCACCCCTCCACTTT; cdr3_aa: CASRQGSAYDSPLHF
d_call: NA; clone_size: few; v_call: TRBV9; j_call: TRBJ2-1; cdr3_nt: TGTGCCAGCAGCGGACTCAGGGACGCCTACAATGAGCAGTTCTTC; cdr3_aa: CASSGLRDAYNEQFF
d_call: TRBD2; clone_size: NA; v_call: TRBV12-5; j_call: TRBJ2-3; cdr3_nt: TGTGCTAGTGGTTTGGGACTAGCCGGGATTAAGGATACGCAGTATTTT; cdr3_aa: CASGLGLAGIKDTQYF
d_call: NA; clone_size: NA; v_call: TRBV6-5; j_call: TRBJ2-5; cdr3_nt: TGTGCCAGCAGTTACTCGTCCCCGGGTCACAAAGAGACCCAGTACTTC; cdr3_aa: CASSYSSPGHKETQYF